This T cell receptor (beta chain) came from a study of CD8 T cells in ankylosing spondylitis. Whole-study results and caveats: Clones linked to disease were reported to show significant enrichment in matched ankylosing spondylitis synovial fluid. In ankylosing spondylitis blood, a motif of roughly 8 highly homologous TCR beta variants appeared characteristic. Clones linked with disease were CD8+ and fairly uncommon in the peripheral blood.

This CDR3 region has 14 residues. The germline V gene encodes CDR1 PRHDT and CDR2 FYEKMQ (reference sequence). Trimming cost V 5 bases and J 10 bases, with 17 bases left between them. This clonotype has more than one count but fewer than ten. Its matching antigen is unknown. Quantitative 5'-RACE with molecular barcodes was used to make the TCR beta libraries. TCRdb analysed the 5' RACE reads with MiXCR anew, one entry per CDR3 protein. The profile shows more than 650,000 distinct CDR3 sequences, about 10% of them singletons. The genes are TRBV13 and TRBJ1-4; the D gene is possibly TRBD1 (5 bases). Input material: blood, either unsorted or a sorted T cell fraction (not recorded which). The TCR was taken from a male donor with ankylosing spondylitis. The CDR3 region has the DNA TGTGCCAGCAGCCATGGCCTTTCTACAGGAAAACTGTTTTTT. Protein: CASSHGLSTGKLFF.